This TCR beta chain was profiled in a study of T cell responses to AZD1222 COVID-19 vaccine. Across the whole study: Second-dose recipients at about 4 or about 12 weeks were treated as one pooled group. Whole-study results and caveats: A rise in Spike-specific TCR breadth and depth followed two AZD1222 doses. In all cases, repertoires were sampled only after the peak T cell response. Close to half of spike-specific TCRs reportedly recognize unmutated variant regions.

This table comes from immunoSEQ multiplex PCR, and its TCRdb copy is limited to in-frame clones, with some not included. This sample has 120,000 or so clones, with roughly nine tenths found just once. Turning to this clone: Its antigen is not known.

This CDR3 has 14 residues. Germline loops: CDR1 LNHDA, CDR2 SQIVND (reference sequence). V was cut by 4 bases and J by 8 bases, with 17 bases left in between. Sequencing used peripheral blood, obtained on day 0 of AZD1222 vaccination. The J gene is TRBJ1-2, the V gene TRBV19; D perhaps matches TRBD1 (6 bases). The clonotype comes from an adult in good health. The CDR3 reads CASSTHPGQGGYTF. The DNA of the CDR3 is TGTGCCAGTAGTACGCACCCGGGCCAGGGGGGCTACACCTTC.